This T cell receptor beta chain was captured in a study of T-cell memory formation after mild COVID-19. Each CDR3 protein is one row after TCRdb ran MiXCR on the 5' RACE reads. The repertoire holds 390,000 or so distinct CDR3 sequences, with 15% to 20% as singletons. A single count supports this clonotype. Input material: PBMCs or a T cell subset sorted from them (not recorded which). The receptor was derived from a man younger than 30 who had mild COVID-19 (a few samples of this study predate the infection). Cell type and time point are not known.

DNA of the CDR3: TGTGCCAGCGGCGATTGGGGGTCCAAGCCCCAGCATTTT. It encodes CASGDWGSKPQHF. The rearrangement joins TRBV6-5 to TRBJ1-5, with D perhaps TRBD1 (5 bases). This CDR3 is 13 amino acids long. The germline gives CDR1 MNHEY, CDR2 SVGAGI. V shed 8 bases and J shed 8 bases, with 16 bases lying between them.